Below are 10 T cell receptor beta chains sequenced from a single sample in a study of blood T cell repertoires in COVID-19. Sequencing was performed with immunoSEQ multiplex PCR; in TCRdb, only in-frame clones are kept and a portion is missing. This sample has about 68,000 clones, with 85% to 90% found just once. Sequencing was carried out using peripheral blood. The receptors originated from a man aged 50 to 59 with acute or convalescent COVID-19.

This sequence joins TRBV18 and TRBJ2-1, with D unresolved. The ends were cut back, 0 bases at V and 3 bases at J, with 18 bases in the middle. The CDR3 extends over 18 amino acids. Germline V CDR1 and CDR2: KGHSH, LQKENI. CDR3 sequence: CASSPPRGTHSIYNEQFF. The CDR3 nucleotides are TGTGCCAGCTCACCACCGAGAGGTACACACTCTATCTACAATGAGCAGTTCTTC.

This clone showed up just once. The chain is built from TRBV2 and TRBJ2-3; 7 bases fit TRBD2. The germline gives CDR1 SNHLY, CDR2 FYNNEI. The CDR3 contains 15 residues. The trim removed 6 bases at V and 0 bases at J, leaving 6 bases unmatched. This CDR3 is CASSGNSGSTDTQYF. As DNA, the CDR3 is TGTGCCAGCAGCGGTAATAGCGGGAGCACAGATACGCAGTATTTT.

The chain employs TRBV11-2 and TRBJ2-7, with a possible D match to TRBD2 (5 bases). Germline CDR1 is SGHAT and CDR2 is FQNNGV. This CDR3 spans 14 amino acids. V lost 1 base, J lost 3 bases, and 10 bases lay in between. CDR3 region: CASSLVDGGYEQYV. CDR3 bases: TGTGCCAGCAGCTTAGTTGATGGAGGCTACGAGCAGTACGTC.

The gene calls are TRBV10-3 and TRBJ2-5, with TRBD1 matching over 7 bases. The germline V gene has CDR1 ENHRY and CDR2 SYGVKD. V was clipped by 4 bases and J by 5 bases; unmatched bases: 4. CDR3 length: 13 residues. The CDR3 DNA sequence: TGTGCCATCAGTGGGACAGGCCGGGAGACCCAGTACTTC. Its translation is CAISGTGRETQYF.

The table lists this clone with a count of one. The chain is built from TRBV6-2 or TRBV6-3 and TRBJ2-7; weak D call: TRBD1 (5 bases). This CDR3 is 16 amino acids long. V dropped 4 bases and J dropped 1 base, with 17 bases sitting between them. Germline loops: CDR1 MNHEY, CDR2 SVGEGT. The CDR3 loop reads CASSWVRRQTSYEQYF. The CDR3 DNA reads TGTGCCAGCAGTTGGGTTAGGAGACAGACGTCCTACGAGCAGTACTTC.

This chain joins TRBV6-5 and TRBJ1-6; maybe TRBD1 (6 bases). This CDR3 is 15 amino acids long. The germline V and J ends were trimmed by 0 bases and 8 bases, with 11 bases remaining between them. CDR1 and CDR2 (germline): MNHEY, SVGAGI. CDR3 sequence reads: CASSYSGQSDSPLHF. The CDR3 nucleotides read TGTGCCAGCAGTTACTCCGGACAGTCTGATTCACCCCTCCACTTT.

The rearrangement joins TRBV24-1 to TRBJ1-2; TRBD1 matches at 7 bases. This CDR3 has 14 amino acids. After removal of 3 bases from V and 8 bases from J, the junction contained 8 bases not matched to a gene. CDR1 is KGHDR and CDR2 is SFDVKD in the germline V gene. The DNA of the CDR3 is TGTGCCACCAGTGATGCGACAGGGTTGGAGGGCTACACCTTC. Translation gives CATSDATGLEGYTF.

The table lists this clone with a few counts. This sequence joins TRBV12-3 or TRBV12-4 and TRBJ1-2; a possible D gene is TRBD1 (6 bases). The V end lost 3 bases, the J end lost 6 bases, and 11 bases lay between the germline ends. This CDR3 region has 13 residues. CDR3 nucleotide sequence: TGTGCCAGCAGTTTGCGGCCAGGGGATGGCTACACCTTC. As protein: CASSLRPGDGYTF.

The V gene is TRBV3-1 (or the pseudogene TRBV3-2), the J gene TRBJ1-3; D perhaps matches TRBD1 (5 bases). The V gene's germline CDR1 is LGHDT and CDR2 YNNKEL (reference sequence). The length of the CDR3 is 13 residues. V was shortened by 4 bases and J by 3 bases, with 7 bases between the two germline ends. In DNA form, the CDR3 reads TGTGCCAGCAGCCGGGGGGTTGGAAACACCATATATTTT. The encoded protein is CASSRGVGNTIYF.

The chain couples TRBV10-3 to TRBJ2-7; D ambiguous. The V end lost 8 bases, the J end lost 3 bases, and 14 bases lay between the germline ends. The CDR3 is 13 amino acids. CDR1 and CDR2 (germline): ENHRY, SYGVKD. The CDR3 nucleotides are TGTGCCATCGGGCAGGAACAATACTACGAGCAGTACTTC. Translation gives CAIGQEQYYEQYF.